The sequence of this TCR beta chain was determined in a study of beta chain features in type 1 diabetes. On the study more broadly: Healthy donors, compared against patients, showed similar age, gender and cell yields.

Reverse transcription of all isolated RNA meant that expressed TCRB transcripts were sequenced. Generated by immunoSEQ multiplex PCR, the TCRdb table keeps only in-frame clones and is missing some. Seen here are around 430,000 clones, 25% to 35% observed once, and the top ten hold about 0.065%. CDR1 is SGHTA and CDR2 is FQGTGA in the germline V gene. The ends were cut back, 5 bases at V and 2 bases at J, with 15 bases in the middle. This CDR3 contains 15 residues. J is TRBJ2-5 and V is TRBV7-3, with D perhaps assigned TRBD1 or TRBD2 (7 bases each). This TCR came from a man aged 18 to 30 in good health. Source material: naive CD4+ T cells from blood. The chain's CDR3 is CASSPPGGEQETQYF. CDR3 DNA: TGTGCCAGCAGCCCCCCAGGGGGGGAACAAGAGACCCAGTACTTC.